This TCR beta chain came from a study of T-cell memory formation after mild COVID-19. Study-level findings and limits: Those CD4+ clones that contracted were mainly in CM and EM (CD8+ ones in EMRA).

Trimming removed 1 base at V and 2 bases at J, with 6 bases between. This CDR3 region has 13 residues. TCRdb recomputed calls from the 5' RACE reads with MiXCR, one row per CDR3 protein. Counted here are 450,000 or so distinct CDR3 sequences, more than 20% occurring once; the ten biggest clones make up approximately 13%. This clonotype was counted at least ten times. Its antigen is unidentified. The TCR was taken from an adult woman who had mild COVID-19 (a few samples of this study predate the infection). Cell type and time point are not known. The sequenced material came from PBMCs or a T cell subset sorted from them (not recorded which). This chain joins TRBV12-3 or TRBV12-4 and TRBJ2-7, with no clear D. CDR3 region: CASSLEVPYEQYF. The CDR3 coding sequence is TGTGCCAGCAGTTTAGAGGTCCCCTACGAGCAGTACTTC.